This T cell receptor (beta chain) was retrieved from a study of blood T cell repertoires in COVID-19. About the study: Samples representing acute and convalescent COVID-19 were sourced from the United States, Italy and Spain.

Profiling relied on immunoSEQ multiplex PCR, and the TCRdb table lists in-frame clones only, not all of them. The table includes around 300,000 clones, around 85% detected once. Per germline, CDR1 SEHNR and CDR2 FQNEAQ (reference sequence). The CDR3 totals 13 residues. V was pared by 2 bases and J by 3 bases, with 8 bases between. This TCR was recovered from a human donor in a cohort sampled during active COVID-19. The sample was peripheral blood. The chain links TRBV7-9 to TRBJ2-7; the D gene is possibly TRBD1 (6 bases). The DNA for the CDR3 is TGTGCCAGCAGCTTATTACAGGGCTACGAGCAGTACTTC. Its protein is CASSLLQGYEQYF.